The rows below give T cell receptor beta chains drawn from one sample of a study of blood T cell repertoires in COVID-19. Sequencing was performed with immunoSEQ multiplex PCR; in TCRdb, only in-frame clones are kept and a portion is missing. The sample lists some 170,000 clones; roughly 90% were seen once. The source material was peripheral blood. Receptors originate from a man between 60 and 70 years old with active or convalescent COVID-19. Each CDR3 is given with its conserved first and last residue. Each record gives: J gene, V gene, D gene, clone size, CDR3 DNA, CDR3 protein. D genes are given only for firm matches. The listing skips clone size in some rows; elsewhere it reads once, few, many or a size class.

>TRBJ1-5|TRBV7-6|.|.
TGTGCCAGCAGCTTAGCGCGGACAGTGCGTGGCAATCAGCCCCAGCATTTT
CASSLARTVRGNQPQHF
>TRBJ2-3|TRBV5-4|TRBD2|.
TGTGCCAGCAGCTGGGCCGAGCGGGGGTTCACAGATACGCAGTATTTT
CASSWAERGFTDTQYF
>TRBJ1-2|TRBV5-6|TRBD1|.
TGTGCCAGCAGCAAACCCGGGACAGGGGGATACGGCTACACCTTC
CASSKPGTGGYGYTF
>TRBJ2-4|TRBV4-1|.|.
TGCGCCAGCAGCCAAGATACAGTAGCCAAAAACATTCAGTACTTC
CASSQDTVAKNIQYF
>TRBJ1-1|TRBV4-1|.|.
TGCGCCAGCAGCCGAAGACAGAACACTGAAGCTTTCTTT
CASSRRQNTEAFF
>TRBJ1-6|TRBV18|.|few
TGTGCCAGCTCACCCGGACAGACTAATTCACCCCTCCACTTT
CASSPGQTNSPLHF
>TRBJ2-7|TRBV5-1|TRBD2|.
TGCGCCAGCAGCGCACGAGCCGTTCCTTTAGCGGGTGAACCCTACGAGCAGTACTTC
CASSARAVPLAGEPYEQYF
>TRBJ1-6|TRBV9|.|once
TGTGCCAGCACCCCCGAAGGGCAGGGCACCTCACCCCTCCACTTT
CASTPEGQGTSPLHF
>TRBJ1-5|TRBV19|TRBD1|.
TGTGCCAGTAGTACCTCCCATTGGGACAGTACTATGCAGCCCCAGCATTTT
CASSTSHWDSTMQPQHF
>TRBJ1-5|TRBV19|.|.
TGTGCCAGTAGTAGAAAAGGGGCGGCTTATAGCAATCAGCCCCAGCATTTT
CASSRKGAAYSNQPQHF
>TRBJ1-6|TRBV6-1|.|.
TGTGCCAGCAGTGAGGACTATTCACCCCTCCACTTT
CASSEDYSPLHF
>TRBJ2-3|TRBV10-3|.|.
TGTGCCATCAGTGGGTTAGCACTCACAGATACGCAGTATTTT
CAISGLALTDTQYF
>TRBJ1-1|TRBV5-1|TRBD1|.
TGCGCCAGCAAAGGGACAGGGGGCACTGAAGCTTTCTTT
CASKGTGGTEAFF
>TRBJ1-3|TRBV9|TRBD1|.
TGTGCCAGCAGCGTAAGTCCACAGGGGGCGAGTGGAAACACCATATATTTT
CASSVSPQGASGNTIYF
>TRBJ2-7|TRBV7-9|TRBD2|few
TGTGCCAGCAGCTTAGGCGGGAGGTACGAGCAGTACTTC
CASSLGGRYEQYF
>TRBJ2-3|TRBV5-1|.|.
TGCGCCAGCAGCTTGGAAAGGACTAACACAGATACGCAGTATTTT
CASSLERTNTDTQYF
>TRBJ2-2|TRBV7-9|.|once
TGTGCCAGCAGCCCTAGGACACCTATCGGGGAGCTGTTTTTT
CASSPRTPIGELFF
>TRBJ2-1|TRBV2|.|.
TGTGCCAGCAGCTTAACTAGCAATGAGCAGTTCTTC
CASSLTSNEQFF
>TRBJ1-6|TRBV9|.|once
TGTGCCAGCAGCCGACAGAAGTCCTATAATTCACCCCTCCACTTT
CASSRQKSYNSPLHF
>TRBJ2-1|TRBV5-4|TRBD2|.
TGTGCCAGCAAGGCTAGCGGATACAATGAGCAGTTCTTC
CASKASGYNEQFF
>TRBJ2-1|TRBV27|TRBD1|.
TGTGCCAGCAGTTCCCGGGACAGGGGGCTAAATGAGCAGTTCTTC
CASSSRDRGLNEQFF
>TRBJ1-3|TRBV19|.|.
TGTGCCAGCACTTTAGGAGGGCTCTCTGGAAACACCATATATTTT
CASTLGGLSGNTIYF
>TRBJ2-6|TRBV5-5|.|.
TGTGCCAGCAGCTTGGCTGTTCGGGGGAACGTCCTGACTTTC
CASSLAVRGNVLTF
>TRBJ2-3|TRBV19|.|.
TGTGCCAGTAGTATTAGGGGGGGCGGTTCAGATACGCAGTATTTT
CASSIRGGGSDTQYF
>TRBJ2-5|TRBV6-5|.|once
TGTGCCAGCAGTTACTCGGACTTAGGGCGGGAGACCCAGTACTTC
CASSYSDLGRETQYF
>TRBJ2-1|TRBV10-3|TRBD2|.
TGTGCCATCAGTGAGTCGGGACTAAGGTCCTACAATGAGCAGTTCTTC
CAISESGLRSYNEQFF
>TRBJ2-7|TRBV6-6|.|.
TGTGCCAGCAGTTCACGACAGGGAGGCGACGAGCAGTACTTC
CASSSRQGGDEQYF
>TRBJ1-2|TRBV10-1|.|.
TGCGCCAGCAGTGCGGACAGTAACTATGGCTACACCTTC
CASSADSNYGYTF